The T cell receptor beta chain under discussion was sequenced for a study of T cells after yellow fever vaccination. TCRdb reanalysed the 5' RACE reads using MiXCR and keeps one entry per CDR3 protein. The sample contains 150,000 to 200,000 distinct CDR3 sequences, 6.5% to 8.5% of which appear only once. Trimming took off 6 bases at V and 4 bases at J, with 9 bases between the two ends. Germline values: CDR1 KGHSH, CDR2 LQKENI. The CDR3 extends over 12 amino acids. Study-level points and caveats: Peaking on day 5 versus 15, the secondary response was faster but weaker.

Ten or more counts support this clonotype. The antigen is unknown. The sequence was obtained from a man between 18 and 35 years old who received the YFV17D yellow fever vaccine. J is TRBJ1-1 and V is TRBV18; D is perhaps TRBD1 (5 bases). Sequenced here: CD4+ T cells sorted from PBMCs, sampled 4 to 5 days after the first yellow fever vaccination. DNA of the CDR3: TGTGCCAGCTCCGCGAGGGGCACTGAAGCTTTCTTT. Translating it yields CASSARGTEAFF. The full variable domain, rest sourced from reference TRBV18 and TRBJ1-1, is NAGVMQNPRHLVRRRGQEARLRCSPMKGHSHVYWYRQLPEEGLKFMVYLQKENIIDESGMPKERFSAEFPKEGPSILRIQQVVRGDSAAYFCASSARGTEAFFGQGTRLTVV.